These T cell receptor beta chains were read from a single sample in a study of CD4+ T cells in melanoma. The method was immunoSEQ multiplex PCR; TCRdb's version includes in-frame clones alone and lacks a portion of them. The sample carries about 10,000 clones, about 72% recorded once. The sample taken for sequencing was cells from a culture (not recorded whether cultured in vitro). These receptor sequences come from a human donor with melanoma. Each CDR3 is given with its conserved first and last residue. D genes are given only for firm matches. Clone size is shown for a subset of rows, as once, few, many or a class of expanded clone.

V: TRBV6-5
D: -
length: 15
J: TRBJ1-6
size: -
DNA: TGTGCCAGCAGGGGAGACAGCTCCTATAATTCACCCCTCCACTTT
CDR3: CASRGDSSYNSPLHF

V: TRBV4-1
D: TRBD1
length: 16
J: TRBJ2-2
size: -
DNA: TGCGCCAGCAGCCAAGAACTGGGACAGCGGCGCCGGGAGCTGTTTTTT
CDR3: CASSQELGQRRRELFF

V: TRBV18
D: -
length: 14
J: TRBJ1-4
size: -
DNA: TGTGCCAGCTCACCTAACAGGGCAGCTGAAAAACTGTTTTTT
CDR3: CASSPNRAAEKLFF

V: TRBV5-1
D: -
length: 17
J: TRBJ2-1
size: once
DNA: TGCGCCAGCAGCTTGTCCCTAACGGGACGGACCAACAATGAGCAGTTCTTC
CDR3: CASSLSLTGRTNNEQFF

V: TRBV30
D: -
length: 15
J: TRBJ1-6
size: -
DNA: TGTGCCTGGAGTGGAGGTAGGGCAGCGAATTCACCCCTCCACTTT
CDR3: CAWSGGRAANSPLHF

V: TRBV10-3
D: -
length: 12
J: TRBJ2-2
size: few
DNA: TGTGCCATCAAGCCGGCCACCGGGGAGCTGTTTTTT
CDR3: CAIKPATGELFF

V: TRBV10-2
D: -
length: 17
J: TRBJ1-6
size: few
DNA: TGCGCCAGCAGTGCGAAGACCCTGGCGGAAAGGAATTCACCCCTCCACTTT
CDR3: CASSAKTLAERNSPLHF

V: TRBV18
D: -
length: 15
J: TRBJ2-2
size: -
DNA: TGTGCCAGCTCACCACCGTCGAAGAACACCGGGGAGCTGTTTTTT
CDR3: CASSPPSKNTGELFF

V: TRBV6-5
D: -
length: 15
J: TRBJ1-5
size: -
DNA: TGTGCCAGCAGTTACTCAGCGTTTTCTGGTCAGCCCCAGCATTTT
CDR3: CASSYSAFSGQPQHF

V: TRBV27
D: -
length: 14
J: TRBJ1-1
size: -
DNA: TGTGCCAGCAGTTCCACAGGGTTGAACACTGAAGCTTTCTTT
CDR3: CASSSTGLNTEAFF

V: TRBV11-3
D: TRBD1
length: 19
J: TRBJ1-5
size: few
DNA: TGTGCCAGCAGCTCAGGGGAATGTCACCAGGGGGCGAGCAATCAGCCCCAGCATTTT
CDR3: CASSSGECHQGASNQPQHF

V: TRBV18
D: -
length: 14
J: TRBJ1-4
size: -
DNA: TGTGCCAGCTCGTCGGGCCGACTGACGATGGAACTGTTTTTT
CDR3: CASSSGRLTMELFF

V: TRBV13
D: TRBD2
length: 16
J: TRBJ2-3
size: -
DNA: TGTGCCAGCAGCTTAGTGGGGCTAGCGGGGGACGATACGCAGTATTTT
CDR3: CASSLVGLAGDDTQYF

V: TRBV6-6
D: -
length: 13
J: TRBJ1-2
size: -
DNA: TGTGCCAGCACTAGGGGATTGGGCTATGGCTACACCTTC
CDR3: CASTRGLGYGYTF

V: TRBV5-6
D: TRBD1
length: 13
J: TRBJ2-3
size: -
DNA: TGTGCCAGCGTAAGACAGGGTTCAAATACGCAGTATTTT
CDR3: CASVRQGSNTQYF

V: TRBV13
D: -
length: 13
J: TRBJ2-7
size: -
DNA: TGTGCCAGCAGTTCAGGGCGTCAGTACGAGCAGTACTTC
CDR3: CASSSGRQYEQYF

V: TRBV19
D: -
length: 19
J: TRBJ1-3
size: once
DNA: TGTGCCAGTAGTATAAGGGATGGTTTGGACGGCAACTCTGGAAACACCATATATTTT
CDR3: CASSIRDGLDGNSGNTIYF

V: TRBV4-2
D: TRBD2
length: 16
J: TRBJ2-5
size: -
DNA: TGTGCCAGCAGCCAAGCAGGGACTAGCGGACAAGAGACCCAGTACTTC
CDR3: CASSQAGTSGQETQYF

V: TRBV4-1
D: -
length: 15
J: TRBJ2-7
size: once
DNA: TGCGCCAGCAGCCAAGATCTAGGGTCCCCCTACGAGCAGTACTTC
CDR3: CASSQDLGSPYEQYF

V: TRBV2
D: TRBD1
length: 19
J: TRBJ2-7
size: -
DNA: TGTGCCAGCAGGACCCTCTCGTTTTGGACCGGGACAGGGCACCACGAGCAGTACTTC
CDR3: CASRTLSFWTGTGHHEQYF

V: TRBV11-3
D: TRBD1
length: 15
J: TRBJ1-2
size: -
DNA: TGTGCCAGCAGCCAAGCGGGACAGTTTCACTATGGCTACACCTTC
CDR3: CASSQAGQFHYGYTF

V: TRBV5-1
D: -
length: 15
J: TRBJ1-4
size: -
DNA: TGCGCCAGCAGCGAAGGACCTGCAACTAATGAAAAACTGTTTTTT
CDR3: CASSEGPATNEKLFF

V: TRBV5-1
D: -
length: 13
J: TRBJ2-1
size: -
DNA: TGCGCCAGTACATCCCGGGGCGACAATGAGCAGTTCTTC
CDR3: CASTSRGDNEQFF

V: TRBV12-5
D: TRBD2
length: 15
J: TRBJ2-1
size: -
DNA: TGTGCTAGTGGTTTGGGCGGGGCTAGCGGGGGTTTGGCGTTCTTC
CDR3: CASGLGGASGGLAFF

V: TRBV30
D: TRBD1
length: 14
J: TRBJ1-4
size: -
DNA: TGTGCCTGGAGCCAGGACAGGGCGGGGAAAAAACTGTTTTTT
CDR3: CAWSQDRAGKKLFF

V: TRBV11-2
D: TRBD1
length: 14
J: TRBJ1-1
size: few
DNA: TGTGCCAGCAGCCCGACAGGGAGAGGGACTGAAGCTTTCTTT
CDR3: CASSPTGRGTEAFF

V: TRBV6-1
D: -
length: 12
J: TRBJ2-7
size: -
DNA: TGTGCCAGCAGTTCCCAGGGCGCCGAGCAGTACTTC
CDR3: CASSSQGAEQYF

V: TRBV2
D: TRBD1
length: 17
J: TRBJ2-6
size: -
DNA: TGTGCCAGCAGGCCGGGACAGGCCCTCTCTGGGGCCAACGTCCTGACTTTC
CDR3: CASRPGQALSGANVLTF

V: TRBV5-1
D: -
length: 12
J: TRBJ1-2
size: -
DNA: TGCGCCAGCAGCTTGGACGCGGACGGCTACACCTTC
CDR3: CASSLDADGYTF

V: TRBV6-5
D: TRBD1
length: 16
J: TRBJ1-3
size: -
DNA: TGTGCCAGCAGTTACTCGCTTCAGGGGGGAGGAAACACCATATATTTT
CDR3: CASSYSLQGGGNTIYF

V: TRBV19
D: -
length: 15
J: TRBJ1-2
size: -
DNA: TGTGCCAGCCAAACATCCGCGGGGAATAACTATGGCTACACCTTC
CDR3: CASQTSAGNNYGYTF

V: TRBV12-1
D: -
length: 15
J: TRBJ2-3
size: once
DNA: TGTGCCAGCAGCCCCCCTGCAGGGCGCACAGATACGCAGTATTTT
CDR3: CASSPPAGRTDTQYF

V: TRBV13
D: TRBD2
length: 18
J: TRBJ2-5
size: -
DNA: TGTGCCAGCAGCCCCGGACTAGCGGGGGGCCAGAGCCAAGAGACCCAGTACTTC
CDR3: CASSPGLAGGQSQETQYF

V: TRBV9
D: -
length: 13
J: TRBJ2-7
size: -
DNA: TGTGCCAGCAGCGTAGCAATATCGTCCGAGCAGTACTTC
CDR3: CASSVAISSEQYF

V: TRBV7-3
D: TRBD1
length: 15
J: TRBJ2-1
size: once
DNA: TGTGCCAGCAGCCCAGGACAGGGAGGATACAATGAGCAGTTCTTC
CDR3: CASSPGQGGYNEQFF

V: TRBV4-2
D: -
length: 13
J: TRBJ2-3
size: -
DNA: TGTGCCAGCAGCCGCACTTCACCAGATACGCAGTATTTT
CDR3: CASSRTSPDTQYF

V: TRBV13
D: -
length: 17
J: TRBJ1-3
size: -
DNA: TGTGCCAGCAGCCCGTCGGACCCATACCACTCTGGAAACACCATATATTTT
CDR3: CASSPSDPYHSGNTIYF

V: TRBV4-2
D: TRBD2
length: 16
J: TRBJ2-3
size: -
DNA: TGTGCCAGCAGCCAAGTGGGGACTACCCCCGCCGATACGCAGTATTTT
CDR3: CASSQVGTTPADTQYF

V: TRBV5-1
D: TRBD2
length: 18
J: TRBJ2-5
size: -
DNA: TGCGCCAGCAGCTTCTCCGCCTCTAGCGGGGGGATCCAAGAGACCCAGTACTTC
CDR3: CASSFSASSGGIQETQYF

V: TRBV27
D: TRBD1
length: 14
J: TRBJ2-7
size: -
DNA: TGTGCCAGCAGATCCGACAGGGTCGCGCGCGAGCAGTACTTC
CDR3: CASRSDRVAREQYF

V: TRBV7-9
D: -
length: 13
J: TRBJ1-1
size: few
DNA: TGTGCCAGCAGCTTAAACGGGAACACTGAAGCTTTCTTT
CDR3: CASSLNGNTEAFF

V: TRBV9
D: TRBD1
length: 14
J: TRBJ1-1
size: -
DNA: TGTGCCAGCAGCCGTATAAAGGGGGCGAGTCTAGCTTTCTTT
CDR3: CASSRIKGASLAFF